This T cell receptor (beta chain) was recorded in a study of T cell responses to AZD1222 COVID-19 vaccine (dated by TCRdb to about 2021). Study-level background: AZD1222 recipients with second doses at about 4 weeks or about 12 weeks were pooled, because spike-specific TCR depth and breadth did not differ between schedules. Trial participants were enrolled by age into subgroups of 18-55, 56-69 and 70-plus years, and around 150, 29 and 61 TCR-sequenced participants, respectively, were included in these subgroups. A total of about 230 trial participants underwent TCR sequencing, of whom about 210 received two doses of AZD1222 and about 26 received two doses of the MenACWY control vaccine.

The CDR3 measures 15 amino acids from cysteine to phenylalanine. The DNA shown is the 45-base CDR3, in frame from base 1. V was cut back by 3 bases and J by 1 base, leaving a gap of 15 bases between them. Reading the germline V gene (reference sequence) gives CDR1 DFQATT and CDR2 SNEGSKA. The CDR3 regions of human TCRbeta chains were analyzed by immunosequencing. The source study handled its data this way. Repertoire TCRs were matched against a reference library of SARS-CoV-2-specific TCRs generated with the MIRA antigen-specificity platform. Breadth was defined as the fraction of unique TCRs that were SARS-CoV-2-associated, and depth was defined as the fraction of total T cells that were SARS-CoV-2-associated. Using the MIRA data, each spike-specific TCR was mapped to the spike region that the TCR reacts to and placed in a CD4 or CD8 class. Log10-transformed breadth and depth values were compared by one-way ANOVA with Sidak's multiple comparisons tests. TCRdb provides this immuneACCESS table in a form limited to in-frame rearrangements. Some clones are lacking; in checked studies, under half of them reflect an unresolved V gene, and why the rest are absent is not known. That table furnishes V, J and clone size, whereas the DNA furnished D and trimming. This sample has approximately 100,000 clones in its table, and 80% to 95% of those were observed once. Of the sample, over 3.5% falls within the top ten clones.

The time point label on this specimen signifies: baseline before first vaccination. Samples from vaccinated people were obtained from the UK trials COV001 and COV002, which included a single-blind randomized controlled phase 2/3 trial of AZD1222 (ChAdOx1 nCoV-19) in healthy adults. For TCRbeta chain sequencing, PBMC samples were collected from trial participants at day 0 and at day 28 after the second dose. Worth noting for this clone: The target of this receptor is not known. Qualities for individual bases were not recorded, and no much larger clone is one base off.

On the study overall, not on this receptor specifically: Reportedly, almost half of the unique spike-specific TCRs recognized epitopes lying outside the regions that are mutated in the B.1.351 and B.1.1.7 variants. After two AZD1222 doses, both the breadth and the depth of spike-specific TCRs were significantly higher than at day 0 and than in MenACWY recipients. The 56-69-year group was small, and its depth increase did not reach significance, likely because of low power. CD4 TCRs associated with the vaccine covered the entire spike protein, and the dominant responses were in regions 160-218 and 743-854. Because no samples from the day 14 peak response were available, repertoires could be characterized only after the peak T cell response. Most participants were white British and females outnumbered males, and the authors suggested that clonal diversity may have been underestimated. Conclusions about previously exposed vaccinees are limited because only 6 or 7 AZD1222 recipients were SARS-CoV-2 seropositive at baseline.

The chain is made from TRBV20-1 and TRBJ1-1; a tentative D call is TRBD1 (6 bases match). Here the sequenced sample was peripheral blood, taken on day 0 of AZD1222 vaccination. The TCR sequence derives from an adult in good health. Here is the DNA: TGCAGTGCTAGTGGTCAGGGGTTGGGGAACACTGAAGCTTTCTTT. This is translated as CSASGQGLGNTEAFF.